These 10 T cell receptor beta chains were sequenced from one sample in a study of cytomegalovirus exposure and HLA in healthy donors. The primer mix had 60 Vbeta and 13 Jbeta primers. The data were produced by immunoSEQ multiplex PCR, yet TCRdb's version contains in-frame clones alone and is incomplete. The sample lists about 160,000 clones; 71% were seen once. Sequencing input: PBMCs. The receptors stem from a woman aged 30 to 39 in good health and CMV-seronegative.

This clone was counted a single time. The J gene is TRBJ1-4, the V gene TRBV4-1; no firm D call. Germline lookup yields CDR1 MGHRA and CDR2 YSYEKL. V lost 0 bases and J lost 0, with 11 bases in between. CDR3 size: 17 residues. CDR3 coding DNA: TGCGCCAGCAGCCAAGAACGAGGTTTAGCAACTAATGAAAAACTGTTTTTT. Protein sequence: CASSQERGLATNEKLFF.

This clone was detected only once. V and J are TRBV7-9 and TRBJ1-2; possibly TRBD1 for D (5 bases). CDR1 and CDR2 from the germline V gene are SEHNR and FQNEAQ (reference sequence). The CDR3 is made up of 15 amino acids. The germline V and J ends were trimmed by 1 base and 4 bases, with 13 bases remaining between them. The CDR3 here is CASSLDDSDVYGYTF. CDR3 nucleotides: TGTGCCAGCAGCTTAGATGACAGCGACGTCTATGGCTACACCTTC.

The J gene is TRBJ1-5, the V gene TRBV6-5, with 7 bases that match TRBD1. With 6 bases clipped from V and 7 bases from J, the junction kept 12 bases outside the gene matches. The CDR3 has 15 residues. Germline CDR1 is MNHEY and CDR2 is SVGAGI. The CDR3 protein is CASRGTGASGQPQHF. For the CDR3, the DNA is TGTGCCAGCAGAGGAACAGGGGCATCAGGCCAGCCCCAGCATTTT.

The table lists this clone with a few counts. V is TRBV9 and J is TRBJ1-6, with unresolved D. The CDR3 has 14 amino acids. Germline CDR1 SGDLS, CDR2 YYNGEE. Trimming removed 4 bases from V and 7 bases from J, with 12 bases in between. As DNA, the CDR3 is TGTGCCAGCAGCCTTGGACTAGAAAATTCACCCCTCCACTTT. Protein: CASSLGLENSPLHF.

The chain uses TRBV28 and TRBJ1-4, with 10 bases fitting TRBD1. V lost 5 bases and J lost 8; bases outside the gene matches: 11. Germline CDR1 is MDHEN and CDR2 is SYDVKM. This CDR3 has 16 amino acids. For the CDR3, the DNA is TGTGCCAGCAGTACCTGGGACAGGGGACAGGGCGAAAAACTGTTTTTT. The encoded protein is CASSTWDRGQGEKLFF.

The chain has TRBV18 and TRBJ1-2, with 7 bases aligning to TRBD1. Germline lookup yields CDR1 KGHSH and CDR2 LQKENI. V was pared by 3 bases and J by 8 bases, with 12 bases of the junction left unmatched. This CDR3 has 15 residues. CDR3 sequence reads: CASSPSGTVFMGYTF. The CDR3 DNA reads TGTGCCAGCTCACCTTCCGGGACAGTTTTTATGGGCTACACCTTC.

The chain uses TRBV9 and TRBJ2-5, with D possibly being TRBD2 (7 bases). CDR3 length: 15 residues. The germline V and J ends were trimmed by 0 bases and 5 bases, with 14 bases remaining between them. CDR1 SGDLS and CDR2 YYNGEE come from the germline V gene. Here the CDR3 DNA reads TGTGCCAGCAGCGTAGATGCGGGGGCGGGGGAGACCCAGTACTTC. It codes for CASSVDAGAGETQYF.

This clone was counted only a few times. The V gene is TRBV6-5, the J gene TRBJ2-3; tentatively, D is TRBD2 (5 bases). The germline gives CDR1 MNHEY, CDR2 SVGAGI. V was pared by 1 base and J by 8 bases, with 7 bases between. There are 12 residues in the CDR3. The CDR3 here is CASSYYRGTQYF. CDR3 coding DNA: TGTGCCAGCAGTTACTACCGGGGTACGCAGTATTTT.

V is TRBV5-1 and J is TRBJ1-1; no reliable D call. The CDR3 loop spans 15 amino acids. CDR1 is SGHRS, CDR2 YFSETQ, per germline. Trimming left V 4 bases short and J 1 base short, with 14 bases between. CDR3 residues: CASSVSRLSNTEAFF. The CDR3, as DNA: TGCGCCAGCAGCGTGTCCAGACTATCGAACACTGAAGCTTTCTTT.

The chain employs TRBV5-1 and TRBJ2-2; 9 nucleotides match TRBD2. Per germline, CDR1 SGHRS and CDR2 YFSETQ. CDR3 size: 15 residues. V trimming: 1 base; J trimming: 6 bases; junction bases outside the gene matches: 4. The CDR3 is CASSLSGGRSGELFF. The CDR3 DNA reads TGCGCCAGCAGCTTGAGCGGGGGGCGATCCGGGGAGCTGTTTTTT.